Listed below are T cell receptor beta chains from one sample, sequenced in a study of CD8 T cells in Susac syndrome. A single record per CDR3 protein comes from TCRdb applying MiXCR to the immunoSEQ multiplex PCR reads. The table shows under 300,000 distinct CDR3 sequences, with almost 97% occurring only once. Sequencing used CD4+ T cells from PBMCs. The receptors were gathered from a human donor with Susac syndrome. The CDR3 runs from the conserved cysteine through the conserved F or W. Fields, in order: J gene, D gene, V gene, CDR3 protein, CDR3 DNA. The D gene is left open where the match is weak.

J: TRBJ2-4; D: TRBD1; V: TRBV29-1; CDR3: CSVAGQGGTLAKNIQYF; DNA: TGCAGCGTCGCAGGACAGGGGGGTACCTTAGCCAAAAACATTCAGTACTTC
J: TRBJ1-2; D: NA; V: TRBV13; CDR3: CASSLDGYTF; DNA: TGTGCCAGCAGCTTAGACGGCTACACCTTC
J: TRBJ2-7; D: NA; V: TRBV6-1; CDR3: CASNDLVYEQYF; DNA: TGTGCCAGCAATGACCTTGTCTACGAGCAGTACTTC
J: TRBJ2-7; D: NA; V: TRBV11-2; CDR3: CASSSLSRLVDPYEQYF; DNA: TGTGCCAGCAGCTCCCTTAGTAGACTAGTCGACCCCTACGAGCAGTACTTC
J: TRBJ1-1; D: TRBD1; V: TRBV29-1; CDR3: CSVEDLWGTDNTEAFF; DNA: TGCAGCGTTGAAGACCTCTGGGGGACAGACAACACTGAAGCTTTCTTT
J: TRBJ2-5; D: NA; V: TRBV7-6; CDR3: CASSPRAGVETQYF; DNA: TGTGCCAGCAGCCCAAGAGCGGGCGTAGAGACCCAGTACTTC
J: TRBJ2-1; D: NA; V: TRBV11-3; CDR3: CASSPRLSSYNEQFF; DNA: TGTGCCAGCAGCCCCCGACTAAGCTCCTACAATGAGCAGTTCTTC
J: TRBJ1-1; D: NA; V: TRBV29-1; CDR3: CSVSEGRHTEAFF; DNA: TGCAGCGTTTCGGAGGGTCGACACACTGAAGCTTTCTTT
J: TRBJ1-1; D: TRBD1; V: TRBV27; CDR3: CASSLWAGGPRRTEAFF; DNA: TGTGCCAGCAGTTTATGGGCAGGGGGGCCGAGGAGGACTGAAGCTTTCTTT
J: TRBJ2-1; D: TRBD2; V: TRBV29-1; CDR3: CSGLAGDHEQFF; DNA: TGCAGCGGGCTAGCGGGAGACCATGAGCAGTTCTTC
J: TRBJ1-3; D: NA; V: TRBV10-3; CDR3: CAITQAPLGSGNTIYF; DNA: TGTGCCATCACCCAAGCCCCCCTAGGCTCTGGAAACACCATATATTTT
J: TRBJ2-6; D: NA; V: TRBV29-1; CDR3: CSVNIGANVLTF; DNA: TGCAGCGTCAACATTGGGGCCAACGTCCTGACTTTC
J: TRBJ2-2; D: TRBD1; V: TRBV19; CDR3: CASRRGGVTGELFF; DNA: TGTGCCAGTAGACGAGGGGGCGTCACCGGGGAGCTGTTTTTT
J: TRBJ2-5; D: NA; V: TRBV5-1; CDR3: CASSLAPAVETQYF; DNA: TGCGCCAGCAGCTTGGCTCCAGCGGTGGAGACCCAGTACTTC
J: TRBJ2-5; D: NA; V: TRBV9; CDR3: CASSVGAVDARETQYF; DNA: TGTGCCAGCAGCGTAGGGGCAGTCGACGCTCGAGAGACCCAGTACTTC
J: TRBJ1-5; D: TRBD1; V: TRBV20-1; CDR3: CSASGLDRAQHF; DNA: TGCAGTGCTTCCGGGCTCGACAGGGCCCAGCATTTT
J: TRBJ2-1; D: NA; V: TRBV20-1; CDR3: CSARERAGSPQWDEQFF; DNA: TGCAGTGCTAGAGAACGGGCGGGTTCCCCCCAGTGGGATGAGCAGTTCTTC
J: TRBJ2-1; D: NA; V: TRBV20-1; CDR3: CSASRGQTYNEQFF; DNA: TGCAGTGCTAGTCGCGGGCAGACCTACAATGAGCAGTTCTTC
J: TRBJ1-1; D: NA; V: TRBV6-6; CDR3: CASSNHEGLTEAFF; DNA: TGTGCCAGCAGTAACCACGAGGGTTTGACTGAAGCTTTCTTT